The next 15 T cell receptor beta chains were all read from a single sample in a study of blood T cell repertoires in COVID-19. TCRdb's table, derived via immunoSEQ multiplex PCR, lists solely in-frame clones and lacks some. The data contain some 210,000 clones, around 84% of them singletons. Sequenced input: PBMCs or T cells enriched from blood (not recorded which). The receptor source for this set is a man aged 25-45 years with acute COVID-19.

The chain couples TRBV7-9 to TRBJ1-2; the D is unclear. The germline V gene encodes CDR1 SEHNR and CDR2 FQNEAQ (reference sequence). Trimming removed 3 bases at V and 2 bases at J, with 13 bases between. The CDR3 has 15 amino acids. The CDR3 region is CASSLGGHTNYGYTF. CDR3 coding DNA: TGTGCCAGCAGCTTGGGAGGGCACACCAACTATGGCTACACCTTC.

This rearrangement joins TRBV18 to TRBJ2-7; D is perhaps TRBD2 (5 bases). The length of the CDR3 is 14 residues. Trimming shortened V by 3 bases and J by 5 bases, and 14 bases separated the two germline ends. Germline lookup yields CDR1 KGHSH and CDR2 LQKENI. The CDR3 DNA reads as TGTGCCAGCTCACCCCGTGCCGGAGGAGACGAGCAGTACTTC. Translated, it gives CASSPRAGGDEQYF. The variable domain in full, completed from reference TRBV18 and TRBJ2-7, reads NAGVMQNPRHLVRRRGQEARLRCSPMKGHSHVYWYRQLPEEGLKFMVYLQKENIIDESGMPKERFSAEFPKEGPSILRIQQVVRGDSAAYFCASSPRAGGDEQYFGPGTRLTVT.

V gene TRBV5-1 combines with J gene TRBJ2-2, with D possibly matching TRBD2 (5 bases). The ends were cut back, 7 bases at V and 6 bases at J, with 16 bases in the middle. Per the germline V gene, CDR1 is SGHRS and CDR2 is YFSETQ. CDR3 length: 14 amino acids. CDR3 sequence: CASAYNWGAGELFF. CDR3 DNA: TGCGCCAGCGCTTATAACTGGGGAGCCGGGGAGCTGTTTTTT.

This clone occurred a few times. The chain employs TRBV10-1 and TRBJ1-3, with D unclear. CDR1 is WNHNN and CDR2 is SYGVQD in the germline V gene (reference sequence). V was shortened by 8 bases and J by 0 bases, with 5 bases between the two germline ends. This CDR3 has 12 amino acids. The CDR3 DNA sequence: TGCGCCAGCTCTAACTCTGGAAACACCATATATTTT. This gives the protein CASSNSGNTIYF.

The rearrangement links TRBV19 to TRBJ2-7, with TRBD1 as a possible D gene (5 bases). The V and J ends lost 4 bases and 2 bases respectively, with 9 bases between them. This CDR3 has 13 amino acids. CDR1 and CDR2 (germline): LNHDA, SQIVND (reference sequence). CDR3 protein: CASSSAGPYEQYF. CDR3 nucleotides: TGTGCCAGTAGTAGTGCAGGGCCCTACGAGCAGTACTTC.

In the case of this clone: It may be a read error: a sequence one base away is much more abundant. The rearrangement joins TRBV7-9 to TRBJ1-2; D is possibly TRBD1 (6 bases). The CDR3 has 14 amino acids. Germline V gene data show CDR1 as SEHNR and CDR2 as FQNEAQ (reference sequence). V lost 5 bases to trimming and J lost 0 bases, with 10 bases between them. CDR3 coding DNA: TGTGCCAGCAGCCCGGACAGCTCTAACTATGGCTACACCTTC. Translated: CASSPDSSNYGYTF. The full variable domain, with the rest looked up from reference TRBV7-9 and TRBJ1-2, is DTGVSQNPRHKITKRGQNVTFRCDPISEHNRLYWYRQTLGQGPEFLTYFQNEAQLEKSRLLSDRFSAERPKGSFSTLEIQRTEQGDSAMYLCASSPDSSNYGYTFGSGTRLTVV.

The CDR3 DNA follows: TGCGCCAGCAGTGGACAGGGGTTGGGGGAGACCCAGTACTTC. It yields the protein CASSGQGLGETQYF. The chain carries TRBV5-1 and TRBJ2-5; TRBD1 aligns across 9 bases. The germline CDR1 and CDR2 sequences are SGHRS and YFSETQ. The CDR3 runs 14 residues. V lost 5 bases and J lost 5; bases outside the gene matches: 7.

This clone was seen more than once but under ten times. The CDR3 reads CASSLDHSLGNTIYF. Here the CDR3 DNA reads TGTGCCAGCAGCTTAGATCACAGCCTCGGAAACACCATATATTTT. V and J are TRBV7-6 and TRBJ1-3; D gene ambiguous. The V end was cut by 1 base, the J end by 4 bases, with 11 bases between. Looked up from germline, CDR1 is SGHVS and CDR2 is FNYEAQ. CDR3 size: 15 residues. Complete variable domain (other parts from reference TRBV7-6 and TRBJ1-3): GAGVSQSPRYKVTKRGQDVALRCDPISGHVSLYWYRQALGQGPEFLTYFNYEAQQDKSGLPNDRFSAERPEGSISTLTIQRTEQRDSAMYRCASSLDHSLGNTIYFGEGSWLTVV.

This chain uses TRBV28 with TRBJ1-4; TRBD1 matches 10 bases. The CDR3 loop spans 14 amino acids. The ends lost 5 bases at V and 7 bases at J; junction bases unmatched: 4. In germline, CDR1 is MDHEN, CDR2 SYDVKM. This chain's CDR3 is CASSPGTGVEKLFF. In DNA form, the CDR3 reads TGTGCCAGCAGTCCCGGGACAGGGGTTGAAAAACTGTTTTTT.

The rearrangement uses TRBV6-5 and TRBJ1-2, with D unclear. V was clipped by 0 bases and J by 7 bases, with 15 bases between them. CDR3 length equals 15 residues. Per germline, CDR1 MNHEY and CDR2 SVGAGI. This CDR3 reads CASSYSLGSAGGYTF. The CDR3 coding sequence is TGTGCCAGCAGTTACTCGTTAGGGAGCGCCGGTGGCTACACCTTC.

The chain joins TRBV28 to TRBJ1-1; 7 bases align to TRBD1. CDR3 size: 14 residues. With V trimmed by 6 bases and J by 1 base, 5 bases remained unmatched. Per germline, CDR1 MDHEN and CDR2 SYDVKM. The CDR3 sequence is CASSQGGRNTEAFF. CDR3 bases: TGTGCCAGCAGCCAAGGGGGCAGGAACACTGAAGCTTTCTTT.

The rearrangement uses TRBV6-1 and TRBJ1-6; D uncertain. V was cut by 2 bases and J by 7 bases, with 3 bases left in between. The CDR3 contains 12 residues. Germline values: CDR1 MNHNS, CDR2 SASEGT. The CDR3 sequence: CASSESNSPLHF. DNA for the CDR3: TGTGCCAGCAGTGAATCGAATTCACCCCTCCACTTT.

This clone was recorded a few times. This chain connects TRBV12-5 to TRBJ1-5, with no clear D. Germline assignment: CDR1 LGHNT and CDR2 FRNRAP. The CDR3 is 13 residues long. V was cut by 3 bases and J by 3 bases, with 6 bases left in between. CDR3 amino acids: CASGFGYNQPQHF. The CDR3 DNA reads TGTGCTAGTGGTTTCGGTTACAATCAGCCCCAGCATTTT.

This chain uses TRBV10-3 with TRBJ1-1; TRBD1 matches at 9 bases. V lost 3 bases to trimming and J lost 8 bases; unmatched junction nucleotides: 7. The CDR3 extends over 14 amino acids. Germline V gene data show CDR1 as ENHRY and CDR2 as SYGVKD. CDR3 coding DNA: TGTGCCATCAGTGATCGGACAGGGGCGGGGGAAGCTTTCTTT. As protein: CAISDRTGAGEAFF.

CDR3 DNA: TGTGCCAGCAGTTACTCTGTCACAGGGGGTCAGGACGGCTACACCTTC. Protein sequence: CASSYSVTGGQDGYTF. The V and J genes are TRBV6-5 and TRBJ1-2; 8 positions agree with TRBD1. CDR3 length: 16 amino acids. Germline values: CDR1 MNHEY, CDR2 SVGAGI. V shed 0 bases, J shed 8 bases, and the junction held 11 bases outside the gene matches.